Listed here are 28 T cell receptor beta chains from one sample, sequenced in a study of blood T cell repertoires in COVID-19. Generated by immunoSEQ multiplex PCR, the TCRdb table keeps only in-frame clones and is missing some. Among around 270,000 clones listed, over 80% were seen once. The specimen was peripheral blood. These receptor sequences come from a woman between 40 and 55 years old who had recovered from COVID-19.

This chain connects TRBV30 to TRBJ2-3; 9 positions agree with TRBD2. In germline, CDR1 is GTSNPN, CDR2 SVGIG (reference sequence). V dropped 1 base and J dropped 1; count of bases not matched to a gene: 3. The CDR3 contains 15 residues. CDR3 nucleotides: TGTGCCTGGAGTGGCCGACTAGCGGGCACAGATACGCAGTATTTT. Its protein product is CAWSGRLAGTDTQYF.

V is TRBV12-3 or TRBV12-4 and J is TRBJ1-5; D is uncertain. The CDR3 is 13 amino acids. Between the trimmed V and J ends, which lost 5 bases and 6 bases, there was a span of 11 bases. The CDR3 nucleotides read TGTGCCAGCAGTCCCCAACGGGTTCAGCCCCAGCATTTT. Amino acid sequence: CASSPQRVQPQHF.

The CDR3 is CASSLLGERGAYEQYF. CDR3 bases: TGTGCCAGCAGTTTATTGGGAGAGCGGGGGGCCTACGAGCAGTACTTC. The V call is TRBV27, the J call TRBJ2-7; 9 nucleotides align to TRBD2. Germline CDR1 and CDR2: MNHEY and SMNVEV (reference sequence). This CDR3 has 16 amino acids. V dropped 1 base and J dropped 2; count of bases not matched to a gene: 6.

The chain joins TRBV11-2 to TRBJ2-3; tentatively, D is TRBD1 (5 bases). V dropped 6 bases and J dropped 1 base, with 14 bases sitting between them. Germline V gene data show CDR1 as SGHAT and CDR2 as FQNNGV. The CDR3 runs 15 residues. As DNA, the CDR3 is TGTGCCAGCAGGCTAACAGGCTTTGGCACAGATACGCAGTATTTT. It translates to CASRLTGFGTDTQYF.

This clone has a handful of counts. The rearrangement links TRBV5-1 to TRBJ1-2, with 8 bases identical to TRBD1. The CDR3 totals 15 residues. V shed 1 base and J 4 bases; nucleotides not matched to a gene: 6. Germline CDR1 and CDR2: SGHRS and YFSETQ. This CDR3 is CASSLSTGGIYGYTF. CDR3 sequence (DNA): TGCGCCAGCAGCTTGTCAACAGGGGGAATCTATGGCTACACCTTC.

This chain connects TRBV27 to TRBJ1-2, with TRBD1 identical over 7 bases. Germline V gene data show CDR1 as MNHEY and CDR2 as SMNVEV (reference sequence). The CDR3 totals 17 residues. V trimming: 5 bases; J trimming: 6 bases; junction bases outside the gene matches: 18. This CDR3 is CASSPTPISRGLDGYTF. The DNA of the CDR3 is TGTGCCAGCAGTCCGACACCTATCAGCAGGGGGTTGGATGGCTACACCTTC.

This rearrangement joins TRBV2 to TRBJ2-5; no definite D call. V was cut by 4 bases and J by 4 bases, with 16 bases left in between. The germline V gene encodes CDR1 SNHLY and CDR2 FYNNEI. The CDR3 is 15 amino acids. The CDR3 region is CASSAYTGVLETQYF. DNA of the CDR3: TGTGCCAGCAGTGCCTACACGGGTGTTCTAGAGACCCAGTACTTC.

Remarks on this clone: The germline gene is not matched at one end of the junction; a read error may be the cause. The chain has TRBV3-1 (or the pseudogene TRBV3-2) and TRBJ1-3, with D possibly matching TRBD1 (6 bases). The CDR3 spans 12 residues. Per germline, CDR1 LGHDT and CDR2 YNNKEL (reference sequence). CDR3 sequence: CASSPRGGQKDF. The CDR3 nucleotides read TGTGCCAGCAGCCCACGGGGGGGCCAGAAGGATTTT.

V and J are TRBV4-2 and TRBJ2-7, with D perhaps matching TRBD1 (6 bases). The CDR3 runs 15 residues. CDR1 is LGHNA, CDR2 YNFKEQ, per germline. The ends were cut back, 1 base at V and 1 base at J, with 11 bases in the middle. CDR3 residues: CASSQVGGQSYEQYF. The CDR3 DNA sequence: TGTGCCAGCAGCCAAGTAGGCGGACAGTCCTACGAGCAGTACTTC.

V gene TRBV11-3 combines with J gene TRBJ1-1, with TRBD1 matching over 8 bases. Germline assignment: CDR1 SGHNT and CDR2 YENEEA. The V and J ends lost 0 bases and 5 bases, in that order; junction bases with no gene match: 5. The CDR3 is made up of 15 amino acids. CDR3 in amino acids: CASSLDLRDRTEAFF. Here the CDR3 DNA reads TGTGCCAGCAGCTTAGATCTTCGGGACAGGACTGAAGCTTTCTTT. Full variable domain (outside the CDR3, taken from reference TRBV11-3 and TRBJ1-1): EAGVVQSPRYKIIEKKQPVAFWCNPISGHNTLYWYLQNLGQGPELLIRYENEEAVDDSQLPKDRFSAERLKGVDSTLKIQPAELGDSAVYLCASSLDLRDRTEAFFGQGTRLTVV.

The chain uses TRBV2 and TRBJ2-1; D gene ambiguous. In germline, CDR1 is SNHLY, CDR2 FYNNEI. CDR3 length: 11 residues. The V end was cut by 7 bases, the J end by 10 bases, with 11 bases between. DNA for the CDR3: TGTGCCAGCAATAACTACCTAGAGCAGTTCTTC. It translates to CASNNYLEQFF.

This clone occurred once. The genes are TRBV30 and TRBJ1-3, with D perhaps TRBD1 (6 bases). The CDR3 has 14 residues. V dropped 7 bases and J dropped 4 bases, with 17 bases sitting between them. Germline V gene lookup returns CDR1 GTSNPN and CDR2 SVGIG (reference sequence). The DNA for the CDR3 is TGTGCCTCCACGAACAGGGTGAAAGGAAACACCATATATTTT. Its translation: CASTNRVKGNTIYF.

The chain has TRBV28 and TRBJ2-3, with no clear D. This CDR3 spans 11 amino acids. Trimming stripped 10 bases from V and 6 bases from J, with 11 bases between. Germline assignment: CDR1 MDHEN and CDR2 SYDVKM. In DNA, the CDR3 is TGTGCCATGGGCGCGACGGATACGCAGTATTTT. Translated, it gives CAMGATDTQYF.

The rearrangement uses TRBV7-3 and TRBJ2-3; D perhaps matches TRBD1 (6 bases). Trimming took off 3 bases at V and 5 bases at J, with 15 bases between the two ends. CDR1 SGHTA and CDR2 FQGTGA come from the germline V gene. The CDR3 contains 15 residues. The CDR3 DNA sequence: TGTGCCAGCAGCTTCCGGTCAGGGGTGGAAGATACGCAGTATTTT. This sequence encodes CASSFRSGVEDTQYF.

A remark on this clone: One end of the junction varies from germline; a read error may be responsible. This chain connects TRBV12-5 to TRBJ2-2, with 8 bases fitting TRBD2. Germline V gene lookup returns CDR1 LGHNT and CDR2 FRNRAP. This CDR3 region has 16 residues. The CDR3 sequence: CASGPGGALNSGELFF. In nucleotides, the CDR3 is TGTGCTAGTGGACCCGGGGGGGCCTTGAACAGCGGGGAGCTGTTTTTT.

The gene calls are TRBV27 and TRBJ2-1, with 11 positions matching TRBD1. Germline V gene sequence: CDR1 MNHEY, CDR2 SMNVEV (reference sequence). CDR3 length: 15 amino acids. V lost 0 bases, J lost 6 bases, and 1 base stayed unmatched. In DNA form, the CDR3 reads TGTGCCAGCAGTTTATCGGGGACAGGGGGCAATGAGCAGTTCTTC. This encodes CASSLSGTGGNEQFF.

V usage is TRBV7-3 and J usage is TRBJ1-1, with D maybe TRBD1 (6 bases). CDR1 is SGHTA and CDR2 is FQGTGA in the germline V gene. With 5 bases removed from V and 5 bases from J, the gap between germline ends came to 12 bases. This CDR3 is 13 amino acids long. CDR3 protein: CASSPDRQTEAFF. CDR3 sequence (DNA): TGTGCCAGCAGCCCAGACAGGCAGACTGAAGCTTTCTTT.

The chain joins TRBV18 to TRBJ1-3, with D perhaps matching TRBD1 (6 bases). The germline gives CDR1 KGHSH, CDR2 LQKENI. This CDR3 comprises 15 residues. V lost 4 bases to trimming and J lost 0 bases, with 10 bases between them. The chain's CDR3 is CASSLGQNSGNTIYF. DNA of the CDR3: TGTGCCAGCTCACTAGGACAGAACTCTGGAAACACCATATATTTT.

The chain links TRBV6-5 to TRBJ2-3, with a tentative D call TRBD2 (7 bases). V was trimmed by 0 bases and J by 1 base, leaving 11 bases between them. Germline CDR1 is MNHEY and CDR2 is SVGAGI. The CDR3 is made up of 16 amino acids. CDR3 sequence (DNA): TGTGCCAGCAGTTACTCGACGGGGGGCCGCACAGATACGCAGTATTTT. Translation: CASSYSTGGRTDTQYF.

This clone was observed a single time. The J gene is TRBJ2-5, the V gene TRBV6-5, with TRBD2 matching 7 bases. The J segment lost 2 bases and the V segment lost 5 bases, leaving 2 bases of the junction unmatched. Germline V gene lookup returns CDR1 MNHEY and CDR2 SVGAGI. This CDR3 is 13 amino acids long. As DNA, the CDR3 is TGTGCCAGCAGTCTTAGCGGGCAAGAGACCCAGTACTTC. Translated, it gives CASSLSGQETQYF.

Here the CDR3 reads CASSFRRLAGTDTQYF. CDR3 in DNA: TGTGCCAGCAGTTTCCGACGACTAGCGGGCACAGATACGCAGTATTTT. This chain links TRBV27 with TRBJ2-3; 9 bases line up with TRBD2. The germline V gene encodes CDR1 MNHEY and CDR2 SMNVEV (reference sequence). Trimming took 3 bases from V and 1 from J; bases not matched to a gene: 5. This CDR3 contains 16 residues.

V gene TRBV5-1 combines with J gene TRBJ2-7; 11 bases match TRBD2. Germline V gives CDR1 SGHRS, CDR2 YFSETQ. Germline trimming cut 0 bases from V and 5 bases from J; bases unmatched to any gene: 4. The CDR3 has 15 amino acids. The CDR3 bases are TGCGCCAGCAGCTTGGTTAGCGGGGGGGTAGACGAGCAGTACTTC. It codes for CASSLVSGGVDEQYF.

The chain's CDR3 is CATSLRDTGELFF. The CDR3 bases are TGTGCCACCAGTCTCAGGGACACCGGGGAGCTGTTTTTT. The J gene is TRBJ2-2, the V gene TRBV24-1; TRBD1 might be the D (5 bases). The germline gives CDR1 KGHDR, CDR2 SFDVKD. Trimming left V 6 bases short and J 3 bases short, with 7 bases between. This CDR3 is built from 13 residues.

This clone was seen a few times. V is TRBV7-2 and J is TRBJ1-5, with D possibly matching TRBD1 (6 bases). This CDR3 contains 15 residues. V lost 5 bases, J lost 1 base, and 12 bases lay in between. Germline CDR1 SGHTA, CDR2 FQGNSA. Here the CDR3 DNA reads TGTGCCAGCAGCAACAGGGCTGGGAGCAATCAGCCCCAGCATTTT. Its translation is CASSNRAGSNQPQHF.

This chain uses TRBV25-1 with TRBJ2-6; maybe TRBD1 (6 bases). Germline V gene data show CDR1 as MGHDK and CDR2 as SYGVNS. V lost 5 bases, J lost 3 bases, and 11 bases lay in between. The CDR3 has 15 amino acids. The CDR3 reads CASSLQGVGANVLTF. The DNA of the CDR3 is TGTGCCAGCAGTTTACAGGGAGTTGGGGCCAACGTCCTGACTTTC.

The table lists this clone with a few counts. This rearrangement joins TRBV25-1 to TRBJ1-2, with D possibly TRBD1 on 6 matching bases. The V gene lost 4 bases and the J gene lost 0 bases, with 12 bases spanning the gap. The CDR3 covers 15 residues. The germline V gene encodes CDR1 MGHDK and CDR2 SYGVNS. CDR3: CASSGGLGANYGYTF. The CDR3 bases are TGTGCCAGCAGTGGGGGGCTGGGGGCTAACTATGGCTACACCTTC.

The chain has TRBV28 and TRBJ2-7; 8 bases are a match to TRBD1. The CDR3 sequence is 15 residues long. From germline, CDR1 is MDHEN and CDR2 SYDVKM. Losses at the gene ends were 10 bases for V and 3 bases for J; bases not matched to a gene: 14. The CDR3 is CATRTGQPTHYEQYF. The CDR3 DNA follows: TGTGCCACACGGACAGGGCAACCAACTCACTACGAGCAGTACTTC.

This clone was counted a few times. The V and J genes are TRBV19 and TRBJ2-7; the D gene is possibly TRBD2 (6 bases). Germline V lookup: CDR1 LNHDA, CDR2 SQIVND (reference sequence). V dropped 4 bases and J dropped 5 bases, with 18 bases sitting between them. CDR3 size: 15 residues. DNA for the CDR3: TGTGCCAGTAGTACTCGGTCCGGGACTGTGAACGAGCAGTACTTC. This sequence encodes CASSTRSGTVNEQYF.